Included here is one T cell receptor beta chain sequence, with context. Antigen: not known. It was healthy bone marrow donors who served as donors. PCR was performed using 60 Vbeta and 13 Jbeta primers. The method was immunoSEQ multiplex PCR; TCRdb's version includes in-frame clones alone and lacks a portion of them. In total, the table holds about 74,000 clones. V was clipped by 2 bases and J by 1 base, with 12 bases between them. The CDR3 contains 17 residues. Per germline, CDR1 MDHEN and CDR2 SYDVKM. The source of the sample is a study of cytomegalovirus exposure and HLA in healthy donors. Study-level points and caveats: The listing of roughly 160 TCR beta chains classed them as cytomegalovirus-associated. Testing in vitro showed a few CMV-associated chains specific for CMV antigens.

The chain employs TRBV28 and TRBJ1-6; maybe TRBD1 (6 bases). Input material: PBMCs. The receptor was derived from a female donor in good health and CMV-seropositive. The CDR3 bases are TGTGCCAGCAGTTTAAAACAGGGAGAATCCTATAATTCACCCCTCCACTTT. Translated, it gives CASSLKQGESYNSPLHF. Together with reference TRBV28 and TRBJ1-6, the CDR3 gives the full variable domain: DVKVTQSSRYLVKRTGEKVFLECVQDMDHENMFWYRQDPGLGLRLIYFSYDVKMKEKGDIPEGYSVSREKKERFSLILESASTNQTSMYLCASSLKQGESYNSPLHFGNGTRLTVT.